These 23 T cell receptor beta chains came from one sample sequenced in a study of shared clonotypes between healthy human individuals. The method was immunoSEQ multiplex PCR; TCRdb's version includes in-frame clones alone and lacks a portion of them. The repertoire holds 2 million to 2.5 million clones, with over 90% as singletons. The sequenced sample consisted of naive CD4+ T cells from PBMCs. Noted subset: CD45RA+ positively selected. The receptor set was obtained from a man between 18 and 29 years old in good health. Some clones in this sample may be carry-over from other donors' samples.

The V and J genes are TRBV11-2 and TRBJ2-1; 10 positions agree with TRBD2. Germline-derived CDR1 and CDR2 are SGHAT and FQNNGV. There are 15 residues in the CDR3. J lost 9 bases, V lost 3 bases, and 8 bases had no gene match. This chain's CDR3 is CASSFTSGTEGEQFF. DNA for the CDR3: TGTGCCAGCAGCTTCACTAGCGGGACCGAGGGTGAGCAGTTCTTC.

The genes are TRBV19 and TRBJ2-7, with 7 bases aligning to TRBD1. Germline CDR1 LNHDA, CDR2 SQIVND (reference sequence). V trimming: 3 bases; J trimming: 9 bases; junction bases outside the gene matches: 11. CDR3 length equals 14 residues. The CDR3 bases are TGTGCCAGTAGTATTCCGGGACAGATCCTACCGCAGTACTTC. Translating gives CASSIPGQILPQYF.

The chain links TRBV19 to TRBJ2-2, with TRBD2 matching 12 bases. V lost 7 bases to trimming and J lost 6 bases; unmatched junction nucleotides: 6. This CDR3 spans 15 amino acids. CDR1 and CDR2 (germline): LNHDA, SQIVND (reference sequence). The CDR3: CASTVLAGGAGELFF. The CDR3 region has the DNA TGTGCCAGTACAGTGCTAGCGGGAGGGGCCGGGGAGCTGTTTTTT.

This rearrangement joins TRBV6-5 to TRBJ1-1; D is unresolved. In germline, CDR1 is MNHEY, CDR2 SVGAGI. V was clipped by 1 base and J by 1 base, with 4 bases between them. CDR3 size: 13 residues. DNA for the CDR3: TGTGCCAGCAGTTACTTCCAGAACACTGAAGCTTTCTTT. It translates to CASSYFQNTEAFF.

The chain carries TRBV4-1 and TRBJ2-1; D ambiguous. The CDR3 has 13 amino acids. With 3 bases removed from V and 7 bases from J, the gap between germline ends came to 10 bases. The germline CDR1 and CDR2 sequences are MGHRA and YSYEKL. The CDR3 reads CASSQVTRNEQFF. The CDR3 nucleotides read TGCGCCAGCAGCCAGGTAACCCGAAATGAGCAGTTCTTC.

This sequence joins TRBV27 and TRBJ1-5, with 7 positions matching TRBD1. This CDR3 has 15 amino acids. The J segment lost 4 bases and the V segment lost 6 bases, leaving 9 bases of the junction unmatched. Germline V gives CDR1 MNHEY, CDR2 SMNVEV (reference sequence). CDR3 bases: TGTGCCAGCAGCCCGTACAGGGGTGCGAATCAGCCCCAGCATTTT. This encodes CASSPYRGANQPQHF.

V and J are TRBV28 and TRBJ2-7, with D possibly being TRBD2 (5 bases). The CDR3 contains 16 residues. Germline assignment: CDR1 MDHEN and CDR2 SYDVKM. V lost 2 bases and J lost 0, with 14 bases in between. CDR3 loop: CASSLPAGGHSYEQYF. DNA for the CDR3: TGTGCCAGCAGTTTACCGGCGGGTGGCCACTCCTACGAGCAGTACTTC.

A note on this clone: A junction boundary mismatches the germline segment, possibly from a read error. The genes are TRBV28 and TRBJ2-3; 9 nucleotides match TRBD1. Germline CDR1 is MDHEN and CDR2 is SYDVKM. The CDR3 runs 13 residues. The CDR3 DNA reads as TGTGCCAGCGAAACCGGGACAGGGAAAAGGGTGGATTTT. This gives the protein CASETGTGKRVDF.

CDR3 sequence reads: CASSYRHTLATGELFF. The CDR3 DNA reads TGTGCCAGCAGTTACCGCCACACTCTAGCGACCGGGGAGCTGTTTTTT. J is TRBJ2-2 and V is TRBV6-5; D perhaps matches TRBD2 (6 bases). In germline, CDR1 is MNHEY, CDR2 SVGAGI. CDR3 length: 16 residues. Trimming removed 2 bases at V and 5 bases at J, with 15 bases between.

This clone was observed once. This sample includes further DNA sequences coding for the same CDR3. The rearrangement joins TRBV5-1 to TRBJ2-5, with 7 bases matching TRBD1. With 3 bases clipped from V and 3 bases from J, the junction kept 2 bases outside the gene matches. This CDR3 spans 13 amino acids. The V gene's germline CDR1 is SGHRS and CDR2 YFSETQ. The CDR3 protein is CASSSTGKETQYF. DNA for the CDR3: TGCGCCAGCAGCTCGACAGGGAAAGAGACCCAGTACTTC.

This clone came up once. The chain carries TRBV9 and TRBJ1-1, with 9 bases that match TRBD1. CDR3 length: 14 amino acids. J gave up 8 bases and V 4 bases, and 9 bases lay outside the gene matches. Germline V CDR1 and CDR2: SGDLS, YYNGEE. The CDR3 nucleotides are TGTGCCAGCAGCAGTCGTCCGGGACAGGGCGAAGCTTTCTTT. Its protein product is CASSSRPGQGEAFF. The variable domain in full, completed from reference TRBV9 and TRBJ1-1, reads DSGVTQTPKHLITATGQRVTLRCSPRSGDLSVYWYQQSLDQGLQFLIQYYNGEERAKGNILERFSAQQFPDLHSELNLSSLELGDSALYFCASSSRPGQGEAFFGQGTRLTVV.

A word on this clone: Other nucleotide sequences from this sample produce the same CDR3. The CDR3, as DNA: TGTGCCAGCAGCTCCCGGGCGACAGATACGCAGTATTTT. Amino acid sequence: CASSSRATDTQYF. The gene calls are TRBV7-3 and TRBJ2-3; unclear D gene. V was trimmed by 4 bases and J by 3 bases, leaving 8 bases between them. Germline V CDR1 and CDR2: SGHTA, FQGTGA. The CDR3 length is 13 residues.

The chain joins TRBV5-1 to TRBJ2-2; D uncertain. This CDR3 is 13 amino acids long. From germline, CDR1 is SGHRS and CDR2 YFSETQ. Trimming took 1 base from V and 6 from J, leaving 7 bases between them. The CDR3 is CASSLWGAGELFF. The CDR3 nucleotides read TGCGCCAGCAGCTTGTGGGGTGCCGGGGAGCTGTTTTTT.

This clone has only one observation. This chain links TRBV7-9 with TRBJ2-5; no reliable D call. V was trimmed by 1 base and J by 1 base, leaving 10 bases between them. The CDR3 contains 15 residues. Germline V gene lookup returns CDR1 SEHNR and CDR2 FQNEAQ (reference sequence). The CDR3 sequence is CASSLGSTPQETQYF. The CDR3 coding sequence is TGTGCCAGCAGCTTAGGGTCGACACCCCAAGAGACCCAGTACTTC.

The V and J genes are TRBV28 and TRBJ2-2; no clear D gene. V lost 5 bases, J lost 6 bases, and 13 bases lay in between. CDR1 and CDR2 (germline): MDHEN, SYDVKM. The CDR3 spans 14 residues. As DNA, the CDR3 is TGTGCCAGCAGTACCCGGACCGCGGCCGGGGAGCTGTTTTTT. Amino acid sequence: CASSTRTAAGELFF.

This clone came up once. The chain is built from TRBV5-1 and TRBJ1-1; D not certain. Trimming cost V 4 bases and J 1 base, with 14 bases left between them. Germline V gene data show CDR1 as SGHRS and CDR2 as YFSETQ. The CDR3 extends over 15 amino acids. CDR3 sequence reads: CASSRIPAGNTEAFF. The DNA for the CDR3 is TGCGCCAGCAGCCGAATACCAGCTGGGAACACTGAAGCTTTCTTT. The full variable domain, its missing parts supplied by reference TRBV5-1 and TRBJ1-1, is KAGVTQTPRYLIKTRGQQVTLSCSPISGHRSVSWYQQTPGQGLQFLFEYFSETQRNKGNFPGRFSGRQFSNSRSEMNVSTLELGDSALYLCASSRIPAGNTEAFFGQGTRLTVV.

A remark on this clone: The sample carries other DNA sequences with the same CDR3. This chain joins TRBV19 and TRBJ1-2; D is undetermined. V was trimmed by 2 bases and J by 4 bases, leaving 11 bases between them. The CDR3 is 14 amino acids. Germline values: CDR1 LNHDA, CDR2 SQIVND (reference sequence). In DNA form, the CDR3 reads TGTGCCAGTAGTATACAAGGGCAAAGCTATGGCTACACCTTC. It codes for CASSIQGQSYGYTF. The complete variable domain, with remaining parts taken from reference TRBV19 and TRBJ1-2, reads DGGITQSPKYLFRKEGQNVTLSCEQNLNHDAMYWYRQDPGQGLRLIYYSQIVNDFQKGDIAEGYSVSREKKESFPLTVTSAQKNPTAFYLCASSIQGQSYGYTFGSGTRLTVV.

The chain links TRBV7-9 to TRBJ1-2; unclear D gene. The germline V gene has CDR1 SEHNR and CDR2 FQNEAQ (reference sequence). The CDR3 covers 13 residues. V was clipped by 0 bases and J by 4 bases, with 6 bases between them. The CDR3 sequence: CASSLAEAYGYTF. CDR3 nucleotides: TGTGCCAGCAGCTTAGCGGAAGCCTATGGCTACACCTTC.

This clone was counted once. This sequence joins TRBV7-2 and TRBJ2-7, with D perhaps matching TRBD1 or TRBD2 (6 bases each). Germline lookup yields CDR1 SGHTA and CDR2 FQGNSA. The CDR3 extends over 15 amino acids. Trimming took off 6 bases at V and 6 bases at J, with 21 bases between the two ends. The DNA for the CDR3 is TGTGCCAGCAGACTCGGCGGGACATCTGGTTCCGAGCAGTACTTC. Translating it yields CASRLGGTSGSEQYF.

The rearrangement uses TRBV5-1 and TRBJ2-3, with TRBD1 matching over 7 bases. The germline V gene has CDR1 SGHRS and CDR2 YFSETQ. The V gene end was trimmed by 1 base and the J gene end by 3 bases; junction bases not matched to a gene: 5. The CDR3 has 15 residues. The CDR3 DNA is TGCGCCAGCAGCTTGTCCCCGGACAGGACAGATACGCAGTATTTT. Translated, it gives CASSLSPDRTDTQYF.

The chain recombines TRBV6-5 with TRBJ2-5; 8 bases are a match to TRBD1. Trimming removed 6 bases from V and 0 bases from J; junction bases left unmatched: 6. The CDR3 contains 15 residues. CDR1 is MNHEY and CDR2 is SVGAGI in the germline V gene. The CDR3 spells CASRGRTGYQETQYF. The DNA for the CDR3 is TGTGCCAGCAGAGGAAGGACAGGGTACCAAGAGACCCAGTACTTC.

The chain carries TRBV19 and TRBJ1-2; no clear D. Trimming removed 6 bases from V and 0 bases from J, with 11 bases in between. The germline CDR1 and CDR2 sequences are LNHDA and SQIVND (reference sequence). The length of the CDR3 is 14 residues. The CDR3 DNA follows: TGTGCCAGTAGCGCCGGCAGCACTAACTATGGCTACACCTTC. It translates to CASSAGSTNYGYTF.

This sequence joins TRBV15 and TRBJ2-7, with D possibly being TRBD2 (5 bases). Trimming shortened V by 5 bases and J by 6 bases, and 11 bases separated the two germline ends. The germline V gene has CDR1 LNHNV and CDR2 YYDKDF (reference sequence). The CDR3 spans 12 residues. The CDR3 DNA sequence: TGTGCCACCAGCGTTTTTGAGGGCGAGCAGTACTTC. Protein product: CATSVFEGEQYF.